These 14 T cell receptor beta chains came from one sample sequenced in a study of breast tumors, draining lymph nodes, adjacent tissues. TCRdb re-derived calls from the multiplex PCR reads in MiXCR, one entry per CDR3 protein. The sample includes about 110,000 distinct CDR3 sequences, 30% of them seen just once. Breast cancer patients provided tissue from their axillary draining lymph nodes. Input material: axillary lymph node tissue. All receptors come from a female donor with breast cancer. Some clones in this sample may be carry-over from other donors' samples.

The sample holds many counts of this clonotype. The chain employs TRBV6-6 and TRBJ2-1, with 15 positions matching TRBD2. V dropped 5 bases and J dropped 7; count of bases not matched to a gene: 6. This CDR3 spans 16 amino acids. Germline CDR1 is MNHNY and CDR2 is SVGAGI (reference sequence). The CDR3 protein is CASSHPGTSGRNEQFF. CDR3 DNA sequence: TGTGCCAGCAGTCACCCCGGGACTAGCGGGAGGAATGAGCAGTTCTTC.

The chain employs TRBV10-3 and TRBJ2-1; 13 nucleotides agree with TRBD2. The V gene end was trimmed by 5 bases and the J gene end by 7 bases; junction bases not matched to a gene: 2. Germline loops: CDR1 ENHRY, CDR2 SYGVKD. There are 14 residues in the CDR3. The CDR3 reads CAISRLAGGNEQFF. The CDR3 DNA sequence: TGTGCCATCAGTAGACTAGCGGGAGGTAATGAGCAGTTCTTC.

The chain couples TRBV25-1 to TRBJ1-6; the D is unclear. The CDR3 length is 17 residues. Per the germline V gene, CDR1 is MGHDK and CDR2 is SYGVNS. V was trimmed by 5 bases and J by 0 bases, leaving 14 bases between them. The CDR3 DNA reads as TGTGCCAGCAGTCAAGCGGGAAGGAGCTCCTATAATTCACCCCTCCACTTT. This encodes CASSQAGRSSYNSPLHF.

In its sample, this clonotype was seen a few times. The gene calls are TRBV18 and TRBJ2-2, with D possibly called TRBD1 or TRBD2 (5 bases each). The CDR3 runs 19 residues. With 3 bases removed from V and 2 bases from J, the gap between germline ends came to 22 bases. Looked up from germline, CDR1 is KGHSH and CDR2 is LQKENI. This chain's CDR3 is CASSPTGTDLSYNTGELFF. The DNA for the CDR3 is TGTGCCAGCTCACCCACCGGGACCGACCTTTCTTATAACACCGGGGAGCTGTTTTTT.

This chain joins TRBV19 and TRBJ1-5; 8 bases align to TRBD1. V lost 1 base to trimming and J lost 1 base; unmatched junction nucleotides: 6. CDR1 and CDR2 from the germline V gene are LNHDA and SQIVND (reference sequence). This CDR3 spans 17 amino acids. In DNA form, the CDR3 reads TGTGCCAGTAGTATAGCAAGGCGACAGGGGAGCAATCAGCCCCAGCATTTT. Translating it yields CASSIARRQGSNQPQHF. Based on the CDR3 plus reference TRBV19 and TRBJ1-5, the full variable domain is DGGITQSPKYLFRKEGQNVTLSCEQNLNHDAMYWYRQDPGQGLRLIYYSQIVNDFQKGDIAEGYSVSREKKESFPLTVTSAQKNPTAFYLCASSIARRQGSNQPQHFGDGTRLSIL.

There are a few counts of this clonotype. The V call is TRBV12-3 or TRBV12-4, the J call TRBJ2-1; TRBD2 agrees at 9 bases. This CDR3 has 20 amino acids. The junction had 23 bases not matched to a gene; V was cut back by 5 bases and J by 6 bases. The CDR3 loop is CASSRPWRGARASGVNEQFF. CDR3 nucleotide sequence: TGTGCCAGCAGTCGCCCCTGGCGGGGCGCGAGGGCTAGCGGGGTCAATGAGCAGTTCTTC.

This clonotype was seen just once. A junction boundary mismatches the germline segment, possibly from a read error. The CDR3 loop reads CASSLLVLDAWNTEAF. The CDR3, as DNA: TGCGCCAGCAGCTTGTTGGTGTTGGACGCTTGGAACACTGAAGCTTTC. The chain joins TRBV5-1 to TRBJ2-6; D is ambiguous. Germline V gene data show CDR1 as SGHRS and CDR2 as YFSETQ. The CDR3 is 16 amino acids. Filled out from reference TRBV5-1 and TRBJ2-6, the complete variable domain reads KAGVTQTPRYLIKTRGQQVTLSCSPISGHRSVSWYQQTPGQGLQFLFEYFSETQRNKGNFPGRFSGRQFSNSRSEMNVSTLELGDSALYLCASSLLVLDAWNTEAFGAGSRLTVL.

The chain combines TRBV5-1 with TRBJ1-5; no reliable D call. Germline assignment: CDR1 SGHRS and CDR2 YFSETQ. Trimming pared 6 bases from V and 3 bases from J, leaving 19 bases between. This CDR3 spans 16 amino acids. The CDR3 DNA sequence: TGCGCCAGCACCCTAGCGGGAGAGGGTTACAATCAGCCCCAGCATTTT. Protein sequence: CASTLAGEGYNQPQHF.

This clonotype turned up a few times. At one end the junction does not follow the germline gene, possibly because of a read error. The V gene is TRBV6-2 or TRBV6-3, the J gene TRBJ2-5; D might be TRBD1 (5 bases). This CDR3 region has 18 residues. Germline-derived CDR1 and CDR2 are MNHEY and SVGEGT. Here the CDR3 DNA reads TGTGCCAGCAGTTTACTCGAGTTAAGTTTCAGGGATCAAGAGACTCAGTACTTC. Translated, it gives CASSLLELSFRDQETQYF.

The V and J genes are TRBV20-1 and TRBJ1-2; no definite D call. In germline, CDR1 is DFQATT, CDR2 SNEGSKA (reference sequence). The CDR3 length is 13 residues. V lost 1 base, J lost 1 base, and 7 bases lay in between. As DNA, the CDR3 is TGCAGTGCTAGAGGGGGTTTTAACTATGGCTACACCTTC. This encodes CSARGGFNYGYTF.

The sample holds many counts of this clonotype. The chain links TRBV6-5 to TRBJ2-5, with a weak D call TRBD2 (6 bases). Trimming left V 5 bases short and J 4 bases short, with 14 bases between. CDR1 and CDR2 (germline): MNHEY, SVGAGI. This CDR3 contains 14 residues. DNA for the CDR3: TGTGCCAGCAGTCACCTCGCGGGGCGAGAGACCCAGTACTTC. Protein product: CASSHLAGRETQYF.

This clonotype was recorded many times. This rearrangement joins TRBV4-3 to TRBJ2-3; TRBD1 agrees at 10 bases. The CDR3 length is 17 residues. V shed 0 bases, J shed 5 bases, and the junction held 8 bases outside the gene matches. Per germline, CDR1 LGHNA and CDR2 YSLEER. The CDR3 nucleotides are TGCGCCAGCAGCCAAGATCTTGAGACAGGGGGCCGAGATACGCAGTATTTT. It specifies CASSQDLETGGRDTQYF.

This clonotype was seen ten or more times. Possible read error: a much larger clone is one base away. CDR3 region: CASSFGNTIYF. The CDR3 DNA follows: TGTGCCAGCAGCTTCGGAAACACCATATATTTT. The genes are TRBV5-4 and TRBJ1-3; no reliable D call. Between the trimmed V and J ends, which lost 2 bases and 4 bases, there was a span of 1 base. The length of the CDR3 is 11 residues. The germline CDR1 and CDR2 sequences are SGHNT and YYREEE (reference sequence).

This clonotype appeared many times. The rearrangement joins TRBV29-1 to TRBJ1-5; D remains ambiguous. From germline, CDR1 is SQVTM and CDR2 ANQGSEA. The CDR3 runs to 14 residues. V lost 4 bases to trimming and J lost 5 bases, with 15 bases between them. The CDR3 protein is CSVVERVVDQPQHF. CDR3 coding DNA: TGCAGCGTTGTAGAGAGGGTTGTTGATCAGCCCCAGCATTTT.